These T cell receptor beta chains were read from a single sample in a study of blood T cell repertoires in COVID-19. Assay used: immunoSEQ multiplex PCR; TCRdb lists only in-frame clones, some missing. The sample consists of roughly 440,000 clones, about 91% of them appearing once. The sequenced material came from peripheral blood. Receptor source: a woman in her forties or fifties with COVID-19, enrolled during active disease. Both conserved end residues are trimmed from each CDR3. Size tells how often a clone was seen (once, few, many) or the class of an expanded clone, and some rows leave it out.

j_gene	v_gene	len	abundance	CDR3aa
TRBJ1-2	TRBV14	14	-	ASSQDLSGQGYGYT
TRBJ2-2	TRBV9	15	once	ASSVGRTGANTGELF
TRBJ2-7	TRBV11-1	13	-	ASSLGHRHDYEQY
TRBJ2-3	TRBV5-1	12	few	ASTDTSGADTQY
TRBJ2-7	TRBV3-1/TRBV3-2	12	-	ASSQERWAYEQY
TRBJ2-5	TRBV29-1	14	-	SGAGVGGLGDETQY
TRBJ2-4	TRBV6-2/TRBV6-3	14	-	ASSYSGQKHKNIQY
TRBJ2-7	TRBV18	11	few	ASSRGGDYEQY
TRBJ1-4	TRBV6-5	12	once	ASSFSGQGEKLF
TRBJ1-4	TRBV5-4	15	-	ASSWGPPASGNEKLF
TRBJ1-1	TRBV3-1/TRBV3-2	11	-	ASSWTGYTEAF
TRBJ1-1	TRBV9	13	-	ASSASRLMNTEAF